The 6 T cell receptor beta chains in this list originate from one sample, sequenced in a study of T cell changes during pregnancy in multiple sclerosis. Clones were sequenced by immunoSEQ multiplex PCR, and TCRdb holds only the in-frame ones, with some missing. The data contain about 72,000 clones, 90% to 95% of them seen just once; the ten biggest clones take up roughly 0.7%. The sample consisted of peripheral blood, taken in the third trimester of pregnancy. Receptors originate from a female donor in good health, enrolled as a control in a pregnancy study.

The chain links TRBV13 to TRBJ2-2; D is unresolved. V was cut by 3 bases and J by 6 bases, with 14 bases left in between. Germline V CDR1 and CDR2: PRHDT, FYEKMQ (reference sequence). The CDR3 is 15 amino acids. CDR3 sequence (DNA): TGTGCCAGCAGCTTTACAGCAAGCACCCCCGGGGAGCTGTTTTTT. This translates into CASSFTASTPGELFF.

CDR3 sequence (DNA): TGTGCCAGCAGCCCACGACTTGACAGTTCCAATCAGCCCCAGCATTTT. Translated: CASSPRLDSSNQPQHF. The J gene is TRBJ1-5, the V gene TRBV5-5; tentatively, D is TRBD1 (5 bases). The V and J ends lost 4 bases and 3 bases respectively, with 17 bases between them. CDR3 length: 16 residues. CDR1 and CDR2 from the germline V gene are SGHKS and YYEKEE (reference sequence).

This clone has more than one count but fewer than ten. The chain uses TRBV5-4 and TRBJ2-1; D is unclear. The ends were cut back, 0 bases at V and 3 bases at J, with 4 bases in the middle. Germline assignment: CDR1 SGHNT and CDR2 YYREEE (reference sequence). The CDR3 totals 13 residues. CDR3 amino acids: CASSLGLYNEQFF. The CDR3, as DNA: TGTGCCAGCAGCTTGGGGCTCTACAATGAGCAGTTCTTC.

This chain joins TRBV15 and TRBJ2-7; 8 bases line up with TRBD2. Germline V lookup: CDR1 LNHNV, CDR2 YYDKDF (reference sequence). This CDR3 is 18 amino acids long. V dropped 3 bases and J dropped 0; count of bases not matched to a gene: 13. The CDR3 reads CATSSSSGSPVVSYEQYF. CDR3 bases: TGTGCCACCAGCAGCTCTAGCGGGTCTCCGGTAGTCTCCTACGAGCAGTACTTC.

The CDR3 coding sequence is TGTGCCAGCTCAACCACTAGCGGGGGACTCACAGATACGCAGTATTTT. Protein sequence: CASSTTSGGLTDTQYF. The chain links TRBV18 to TRBJ2-3, with 11 bases matching TRBD2. Trimming took 5 bases from V and 2 from J; bases not matched to a gene: 6. The CDR3 has 16 residues. The germline gives CDR1 KGHSH, CDR2 LQKENI.

The chain combines TRBV30 with TRBJ1-1; D is unresolved. The CDR3 length is 16 residues. CDR1 is GTSNPN and CDR2 is SVGIG in the germline V gene (reference sequence). V lost 2 bases to trimming and J lost 2 bases, with 18 bases between them. CDR3 protein: CAWSYTTTLGNTEAFF. DNA for the CDR3: TGTGCCTGGAGTTACACTACAACCCTCGGCAACACTGAAGCTTTCTTT.